At least ten counts were recorded for the clone carrying this TCR beta chain. What it binds is unknown. This entry belongs to a study of T cells after yellow fever vaccination. General study findings and limits: The secondary response peaked faster, at day 5 versus 15, but was weaker. The study re-detected most primary-vaccination clones after the booster (roughly 96% CD4, almost 90% CD8).

TCRdb analysed the 5' RACE reads with MiXCR anew, one entry per CDR3 protein. The table records roughly 120,000 distinct CDR3 sequences, 7.2% of them present only once. The V gene end was trimmed by 5 bases and the J gene end by 0 bases; junction bases not matched to a gene: 10. The CDR3 has 17 residues. Per the germline V gene, CDR1 is SQVTM and CDR2 is ANQGSEA. The specimen was CD4+ T cells sorted from PBMCs, collected about 49 days after the first yellow fever vaccination. The receptor was derived from a man aged 18 to 35 who received the YFV17D yellow fever vaccine. V is TRBV29-1 and J is TRBJ2-6; 7 bases line up with TRBD1. The CDR3 DNA reads as TGCAGCGTTACATTGGGACAGAGGAGCTCTGGGGCCAACGTCCTGACTTTC. Amino acids: CSVTLGQRSSGANVLTF. The full variable domain, with the rest looked up from reference TRBV29-1 and TRBJ2-6, is SAVISQKPSRDICQRGTSLTIQCQVDSQVTMMFWYRQQPGQSLTLIATANQGSEATYESGFVIDKFPISRPNLTFSTLTVSNMSPEDSSIYLCSVTLGQRSSGANVLTFGAGSRLTVL.